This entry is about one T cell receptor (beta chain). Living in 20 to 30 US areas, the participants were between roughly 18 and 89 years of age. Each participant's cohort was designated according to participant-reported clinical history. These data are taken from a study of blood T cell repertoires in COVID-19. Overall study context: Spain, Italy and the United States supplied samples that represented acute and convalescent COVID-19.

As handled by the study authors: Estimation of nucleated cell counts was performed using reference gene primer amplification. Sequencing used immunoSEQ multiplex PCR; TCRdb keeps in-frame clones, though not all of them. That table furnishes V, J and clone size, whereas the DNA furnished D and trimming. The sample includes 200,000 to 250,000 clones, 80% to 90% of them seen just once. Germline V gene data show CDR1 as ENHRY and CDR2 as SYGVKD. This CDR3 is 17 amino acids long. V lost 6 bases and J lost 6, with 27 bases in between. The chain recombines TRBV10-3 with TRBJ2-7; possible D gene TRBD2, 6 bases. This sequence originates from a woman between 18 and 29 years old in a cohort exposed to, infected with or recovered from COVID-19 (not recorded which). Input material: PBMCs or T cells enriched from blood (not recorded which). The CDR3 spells CAISSENPGLAGGEQYF. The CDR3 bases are TGTGCCATCAGCTCTGAAAATCCGGGACTCGCCGGGGGCGAGCAGTACTTC.